The clone carrying this T cell receptor (beta chain) is labeled as medium-sized. Antigen unknown. This specimen belongs to a study of pediatric ulcerative colitis. Sequenced by immunoSEQ multiplex PCR; TCRdb stores in-frame clones only, minus some. Of tens of thousands of clones listed, around 80% are singletons. Whole-study results and caveats: Repertoires came from total lymphocyte DNA, so rare subsets like regulatory T cells may be missed.

This CDR3 has 12 residues. The germline V gene encodes CDR1 GTSNPN and CDR2 SVGIG (reference sequence). Trimming took 1 base from V and 5 from J, leaving 9 bases between them. The rearrangement uses TRBV30 and TRBJ2-7, with TRBD1 as a possible D gene (5 bases). This TCR was sampled from a boy aged 5-17 years with moderate ulcerative colitis. The sequenced sample consisted of blood. This CDR3 reads CAWSGGRDEQYF. In nucleotides, the CDR3 is TGTGCCTGGAGTGGGGGCAGGGACGAGCAGTACTTC. Full variable domain (rest looked up from reference TRBV30 and TRBJ2-7): SQTIHQWPATLVQPVGSPLSLECTVEGTSNPNLYWYRQAAGRGLQLLFYSVGIGQISSEVPQNLSASRPQDRQFILSSKKLLLSDSGFYLCAWSGGRDEQYFGPGTRLTVT.